The rows below give T cell receptor beta chains drawn from one sample of a study of T cell responses to AZD1222 COVID-19 vaccine. Using immunoSEQ multiplex PCR, the repertoire was profiled, and TCRdb retains in-frame clones only, with some absent. In the table there are 80,000 or so clones, more than 60% of which are singletons. Sequences were derived from peripheral blood, sampled 28 days after the second dose of the MenACWY control vaccine. The receptors derive from an adult who received the MenACWY meningococcal vaccine as a control. The CDR3 runs from the conserved cysteine through the conserved F or W. The order of the fields is V gene, J gene, clone size, D gene, CDR3 DNA, CDR3 protein. A D gene is named only where the DNA matches it firmly. Clone size appears in some rows only: once, few, many, or a class for an expanded clone.

TRBV7-9,TRBJ1-2,NA,NA,TGTGCCAGCAGCTTAGGCCGGACAGTTGATAGCTACACCTTC,CASSLGRTVDSYTF
TRBV6-5,TRBJ2-7,NA,NA,TGTGCCAGCAGCCCCGCGAGTGTCGCGGACGAGCAGTACTTC,CASSPASVADEQYF
TRBV29-1,TRBJ1-5,NA,NA,TGCAGCGTTAACAGTTCTCGGGGCTTCAGGGCTTATAGCAATCAGCCCCAGCATTTT,CSVNSSRGFRAYSNQPQHF
TRBV29-1,TRBJ2-7,NA,TRBD1,TGCAGCGTTTCAATGACAGGGGGCCGAGTGGAGCAGTACTTC,CSVSMTGGRVEQYF
TRBV7-8,TRBJ1-1,NA,TRBD1,TGTGCCAGCAGCCACTACGACAGGGCCCCTGAAGCTTTCTTT,CASSHYDRAPEAFF
TRBV7-9,TRBJ2-7,NA,NA,TGTGCCAGCAGCCGCATCGACGGTACTTACTCCTACGAGCAGTACTTC,CASSRIDGTYSYEQYF
TRBV3-1/TRBV3-2,TRBJ2-1,NA,TRBD2,TGTGCCAGCAGCCAAGATCGGGCTAGCGGGGGGCCAGGCTACAATGAGCAGTTCTTC,CASSQDRASGGPGYNEQFF
TRBV28,TRBJ1-2,NA,NA,TGTGCCAGCGCGGAGGCTTACTCCTATGGCTACACCTTC,CASAEAYSYGYTF
TRBV2,TRBJ1-3,NA,NA,TGTGCCAGCAGTGAAAGGGATCTGAGGGGAAACACCATATATTTT,CASSERDLRGNTIYF
TRBV28,TRBJ1-2,NA,TRBD1,TGTGCCAGCACCGGACAGGGGAGAGCAAGGTACACCTTC,CASTGQGRARYTF
TRBV7-9,TRBJ2-5,NA,NA,TGTGCCAGCAGCGACAGTTCGGAGACCCAGTACTTC,CASSDSSETQYF
TRBV29-1,TRBJ1-2,NA,NA,TGCAGCGTTGAAGATCGAGCAGGAGTTGGTGGCTACACCTTC,CSVEDRAGVGGYTF
TRBV27,TRBJ2-2,NA,TRBD1,TGTGCCAGCAGTATCTACCCGGGGAGACAGGGGCCGGGCACCGGGGAGCTGTTTTTT,CASSIYPGRQGPGTGELFF
TRBV5-1,TRBJ1-2,NA,TRBD1,TGCGCCAGCAGCTCGGAGGGACAGGGGGGGACCTATGGCTACACCTTC,CASSSEGQGGTYGYTF
TRBV28,TRBJ2-1,NA,TRBD1,TGTGCCAGCACACGGGACAGGGGACGCAATGAGCAGTTCTTC,CASTRDRGRNEQFF
TRBV11-2,TRBJ2-1,NA,NA,TGTGCCAGCAGCTTAGATCTTGGGGGTGAGCAGTTCTTC,CASSLDLGGEQFF
TRBV5-4,TRBJ2-2,NA,TRBD2,TGTGCCAGCAGCTTCACTGCGGGAGCCGGGGAGCTGTTTTTT,CASSFTAGAGELFF
TRBV30,TRBJ2-1,NA,TRBD2,TGTGCCTGGAGTGCCCTGGGACTAGCGAGATACAATGAGCAGTTCTTC,CAWSALGLARYNEQFF
TRBV30,TRBJ1-1,NA,NA,TGTGCCTGGTCCAGGAAAGCGAACACTGAAGCTTTCTTT,CAWSRKANTEAFF
TRBV6-1,TRBJ1-1,NA,NA,TGTGCCAGCAGTGAAACCGGTCCGGGTTGGGCTTTCTTT,CASSETGPGWAFF
TRBV2,TRBJ2-1,NA,NA,TGTGCCAGCAGGCCAGGGTTCCTCGGAGTTGAGCAGTTCTTC,CASRPGFLGVEQFF
TRBV11-3,TRBJ2-7,NA,NA,TGTGCCAGCCCCGATCAAAACAGGGTCCCTTCCTCCTACGAGCAGTACTTC,CASPDQNRVPSSYEQYF
TRBV7-9,TRBJ2-7,NA,TRBD1,TGTGCCAGCAGCATGGGGAAGACAGGGACGTTGAACTACGAGCAGTACTTC,CASSMGKTGTLNYEQYF
TRBV28,TRBJ1-1,NA,TRBD1,TGTGCCAGCAGTTTATGGACAGGGAAGAACACTGAAGCTTTCTTT,CASSLWTGKNTEAFF
TRBV7-9,TRBJ2-3,NA,NA,TGTGCCAGCAGCCCCCCTTTGGGAGCTCCCACAGATACGCAGTATTTT,CASSPPLGAPTDTQYF
TRBV7-2,TRBJ2-7,NA,NA,TGTGCCAGCAGCCTCTTCCAAAGCCGAGATTACGAGCAGTACTTC,CASSLFQSRDYEQYF
TRBV25-1,TRBJ2-1,NA,NA,TGTGCCAGCAGTGAATACCGGATTGGGGATGAGCAGTTCTTC,CASSEYRIGDEQFF
TRBV7-4,TRBJ2-7,once,NA,TGTGCCGACGACCGGGACTTCCGATACGAGCAGTACTTC,CADDRDFRYEQYF
TRBV9,TRBJ1-6,NA,NA,TGTGCCAGCAGCGCCGGGACATCCAGGACGGGCTCACCCCTCCACTTT,CASSAGTSRTGSPLHF
TRBV7-2,TRBJ2-2,NA,NA,TGTGCCAGCAGCTTAGAAGGGGGGTGGAGCACCGGGGAGCTGTTTTTT,CASSLEGGWSTGELFF
TRBV6-2/TRBV6-3,TRBJ1-1,NA,NA,TGTGCCAGCAGTTACTCCGGGCTGGGCGCTGAAGCTTTCTTT,CASSYSGLGAEAFF
TRBV6-5,TRBJ1-6,NA,TRBD1,TGTGCCAGCAGTTACCGGACAGGGAATCGTTCACCCCTCCACTTT,CASSYRTGNRSPLHF
TRBV28,TRBJ1-1,NA,NA,TGTGCCAGTAAACCCATCAGGGTGTTCGTGAACACTGAAGCTTTCTTT,CASKPIRVFVNTEAFF
TRBV5-5,TRBJ1-1,NA,NA,TGTGCCAGCAGCCCAATTTCAGGACACATAAGCGCTGAAGCTTTCTTT,CASSPISGHISAEAFF
TRBV6-5,TRBJ1-1,NA,NA,TGTGCCAGCAGTTACTCGGGGGGGAGGGGAGCTTTCTTT,CASSYSGGRGAFF
TRBV7-9,TRBJ2-1,NA,NA,TGTGCCAGCAGCCTCGACGCGAGCTCCTACAATGAGCAGTTCTTC,CASSLDASSYNEQFF
TRBV2,TRBJ2-5,NA,TRBD1,TGTGCCAGCGAACAGGGGAAGTTAGAGACCCAGTACTTC,CASEQGKLETQYF
TRBV7-8,TRBJ2-2,once,TRBD2,TGTGCCAGCAGCCGAGGACTAGCGGGGCCCCCGAACACCGGGGAGCTGTTTTTT,CASSRGLAGPPNTGELFF
TRBV19,TRBJ1-5,few,NA,TGTGCCAGTAGTATGTCGGGGGCCCGGGAGCCCCAGCATTTT,CASSMSGAREPQHF
TRBV5-1,TRBJ1-5,once,NA,TGCGCCAGCAGCCTCGACAGTTTTAGCAATCAGCCCCAGCATTTT,CASSLDSFSNQPQHF
TRBV7-2,TRBJ2-5,NA,TRBD2,TGTGCCAGCAGCTCCGGACTAGCGGAGGGAGAGACCCAGTACTTC,CASSSGLAEGETQYF